The 28 T cell receptor beta chains below were found in one sample sequenced in a study of T cell repertoires and HLA-DP antigens. Produced via immunoSEQ multiplex PCR; TCRdb's table is partial and in-frame only. The sample consists of some 120,000 clones, around 93% of them appearing once. Their antigen targets remain unknown. The sample was CD4+ T cells from PBMCs. The receptors originated from a woman aged 18 to 35 in good health and CMV-seronegative.

J is TRBJ2-1 and V is TRBV11-3, with a weak D call TRBD1 (6 bases). Trimming took 1 base from V and 6 from J, leaving 16 bases between them. The CDR3 is 16 residues long. Germline lookup yields CDR1 SGHNT and CDR2 YENEEA. The CDR3 reads CASSLGRRGWSNEQFF. The CDR3 DNA sequence: TGTGCCAGCAGCTTAGGGCGCAGGGGCTGGTCCAATGAGCAGTTCTTC.

This chain joins TRBV6-5 and TRBJ1-3, with D unresolved. This CDR3 comprises 15 residues. V lost 4 bases to trimming and J lost 0 bases, with 10 bases between them. Looked up from germline, CDR1 is MNHEY and CDR2 is SVGAGI. The CDR3 coding sequence is TGTGCCAGCAGTTCAGGCACTAACTCTGGAAACACCATATATTTT. This encodes CASSSGTNSGNTIYF.

This clone was observed a single time. The chain is built from TRBV7-2 and TRBJ1-1; D is possibly TRBD1 (5 bases). Between the trimmed V and J ends, which lost 2 bases and 11 bases, there was a span of 18 bases. CDR1 SGHTA and CDR2 FQGNSA come from the germline V gene. The CDR3 has 14 residues. Here the CDR3 DNA reads TGTGCCAGCAGCTTAAATTCGAGGGGCGGGATCGCTTTCTTT. Amino acids: CASSLNSRGGIAFF.

The chain uses TRBV27 and TRBJ2-1; 9 bases agree with TRBD2. This CDR3 is built from 15 residues. Germline trimming cut 5 bases from V and 4 bases from J; bases unmatched to any gene: 6. CDR1 and CDR2 (germline): MNHEY, SMNVEV (reference sequence). As DNA, the CDR3 is TGTGCCAGCAGTAACCGACTAGCGGCATACAATGAGCAGTTCTTC. It codes for CASSNRLAAYNEQFF.

This CDR3 is CASGSDTEAFF. The DNA for the CDR3 is TGTGCTAGTGGTTCCGACACTGAAGCTTTCTTT. The chain joins TRBV12-5 to TRBJ1-1; D gene ambiguous. The CDR3 extends over 11 amino acids. V was clipped by 4 bases and J by 3 bases, with 3 bases between them. Germline V gene lookup returns CDR1 LGHNT and CDR2 FRNRAP.

The chain combines TRBV5-1 with TRBJ2-1; 14 positions agree with TRBD2. The ends lost 0 bases at V and 8 bases at J; junction bases unmatched: 4. The germline CDR1 and CDR2 sequences are SGHRS and YFSETQ. The CDR3 length is 16 residues. The CDR3 sequence: CASSLGLAGGLDEQFF. The DNA of the CDR3 is TGCGCCAGCAGCTTGGGACTAGCGGGGGGGCTGGATGAGCAGTTCTTC.

V gene TRBV28 combines with J gene TRBJ2-7, with D perhaps matching TRBD1 (6 bases). CDR1 and CDR2 (germline): MDHEN, SYDVKM. Trimming removed 3 bases at V and 1 base at J, with 16 bases between. The length of the CDR3 is 16 residues. CDR3 protein: CASSFLRDTLSYEQYF. As DNA, the CDR3 is TGTGCCAGCAGTTTTCTCCGGGACACCCTATCCTACGAGCAGTACTTC.

This sequence joins TRBV15 and TRBJ2-4, with D perhaps TRBD1 or TRBD2 (6 bases each). With 3 bases removed from V and 7 bases from J, the gap between germline ends came to 19 bases. This CDR3 contains 16 residues. The germline CDR1 and CDR2 sequences are LNHNV and YYDKDF (reference sequence). This chain's CDR3 is CATSRGGRGEFNIQYF. Here the CDR3 DNA reads TGTGCCACCAGCAGGGGGGGCCGCGGGGAGTTCAACATTCAGTACTTC. Using reference TRBV15 and TRBJ2-4 for the parts outside the CDR3, the full variable domain is DAMVIQNPRYQVTQFGKPVTLSCSQTLNHNVMYWYQQKSSQAPKLLFHYYDKDFNNEADTPDNFQSRRPNTSFCFLDIRSPGLGDTAMYLCATSRGGRGEFNIQYFGAGTRLSVL.

This clone was recorded only once. Here the CDR3 DNA reads TGCAGCGTCACGGGACAGATGAACACTGAAGCTTTCTTT. It is translated as CSVTGQMNTEAFF. The chain recombines TRBV29-1 with TRBJ1-1, with TRBD1 matching over 7 bases. This CDR3 contains 13 residues. CDR1 and CDR2 from the germline V gene are SQVTM and ANQGSEA. Trimming cost V 6 bases and J 0 bases; bases outside gene matches: 4.

The chain couples TRBV29-1 to TRBJ2-2, with TRBD1 matching over 10 bases. The V gene end was trimmed by 7 bases and the J gene end by 4 bases; junction bases not matched to a gene: 6. Germline V gene lookup returns CDR1 SQVTM and CDR2 ANQGSEA. The CDR3 extends over 14 amino acids. CDR3 DNA sequence: TGCAGCGCCCTGACAGGGGGCGGCACCGGGGAGCTGTTTTTT. Its protein product is CSALTGGGTGELFF.

The J gene is TRBJ1-1, the V gene TRBV18; TRBD1 is a possible D gene (5 bases). V shed 4 bases and J shed 0 bases, with 9 bases lying between them. The CDR3 runs 14 residues. The germline gives CDR1 KGHSH, CDR2 LQKENI. CDR3 bases: TGTGCCAGCTCACTAAGGGACTTGAACACTGAAGCTTTCTTT. Protein sequence: CASSLRDLNTEAFF.

The rearrangement uses TRBV9 and TRBJ2-7; D unresolved. The CDR3 totals 15 residues. The germline V gene has CDR1 SGDLS and CDR2 YYNGEE. V shed 0 bases and J shed 5 bases, with 15 bases lying between them. The DNA of the CDR3 is TGTGCCAGCAGCGTAGGGGTCAGGTCGGCAGACGAGCAGTACTTC. Its translation is CASSVGVRSADEQYF. The entire variable domain, with the rest obtained from reference TRBV9 and TRBJ2-7, is as follows: DSGVTQTPKHLITATGQRVTLRCSPRSGDLSVYWYQQSLDQGLQFLIQYYNGEERAKGNILERFSAQQFPDLHSELNLSSLELGDSALYFCASSVGVRSADEQYFGPGTRLTVT.

V is TRBV6-6 and J is TRBJ2-1, with no clear D. V lost 5 bases and J 8 bases, leaving 16 bases between the germline ends. The CDR3 contains 14 residues. Germline V gene data show CDR1 as MNHNY and CDR2 as SVGAGI (reference sequence). The CDR3 sequence is CASSTLTGGDEQFF. CDR3 in DNA: TGTGCCAGCAGTACACTGACTGGCGGCGATGAGCAGTTCTTC.

The CDR3 nucleotides read TGCGCCAGCAGCCTGGAAGGAAGTAATTCACCCCTCCACTTT. It specifies CASSLEGSNSPLHF. The genes are TRBV5-1 and TRBJ1-6; D remains ambiguous. Germline CDR1 is SGHRS and CDR2 is YFSETQ. This CDR3 has 14 amino acids. Trimming pared 4 bases from V and 6 bases from J, leaving 11 bases between.

This chain uses TRBV6-4 with TRBJ2-2; D possibly matches TRBD1 or TRBD2 (6 bases each). Trimming cost V 2 bases and J 5 bases, with 12 bases left between them. The CDR3 spans 15 residues. Germline V CDR1 and CDR2: MRHNA, SNTAGT. In DNA, the CDR3 is TGTGCCAGCAGTGACGGGGGGCTGAATACCGGGGAGCTGTTTTTT. Its translation is CASSDGGLNTGELFF.

The chain carries TRBV5-6 and TRBJ1-2; 9 bases fit TRBD1. CDR3 size: 16 residues. CDR1 and CDR2 from the germline V gene are SGHDT and YYEEEE. V lost 4 bases and J lost 5; bases outside the gene matches: 12. DNA for the CDR3: TGTGCCAGCAGCCCCGGTCCGGGACAGGGCTGGTATGGCTACACCTTC. Amino acids: CASSPGPGQGWYGYTF. The whole variable domain, remainder taken from reference TRBV5-6 and TRBJ1-2, is DAGVTQSPTHLIKTRGQQVTLRCSPKSGHDTVSWYQQALGQGPQFIFQYYEEEERQRGNFPDRFSGHQFPNYSSELNVNALLLGDSALYLCASSPGPGQGWYGYTFGSGTRLTVV.

The chain carries TRBV5-4 and TRBJ1-6; D unclear. Trimming took off 3 bases at V and 7 bases at J, with 14 bases between the two ends. CDR1 is SGHNT and CDR2 is YYREEE in the germline V gene (reference sequence). CDR3 length: 15 amino acids. The CDR3 reads CASSSGPKVNSPLHF. DNA of the CDR3: TGTGCCAGCAGCTCCGGACCCAAAGTAAATTCACCCCTCCACTTT. Filled out from reference TRBV5-4 and TRBJ1-6, the complete variable domain reads ETGVTQSPTHLIKTRGQQVTLRCSSQSGHNTVSWYQQALGQGPQFIFQYYREEENGRGNFPPRFSGLQFPNYSSELNVNALELDDSALYLCASSSGPKVNSPLHFGNGTRLTVT.

The gene calls are TRBV30 and TRBJ1-3; unclear D gene. The V end was cut by 4 bases, the J end by 4 bases, with 11 bases between. The CDR3 runs to 13 residues. Per germline, CDR1 GTSNPN and CDR2 SVGIG (reference sequence). CDR3 loop: CAWNLQGGNTIYF. The CDR3 DNA sequence: TGTGCCTGGAACCTTCAAGGAGGAAACACCATATATTTT.

This chain's CDR3 is CASSLRDRPHNEQFF. The CDR3 DNA reads as TGTGCCAGCAGTTTAAGGGACAGGCCCCACAATGAGCAGTTCTTC. The chain joins TRBV27 to TRBJ2-1, with 8 bases lining up with TRBD1. The V segment lost 2 bases and the J segment 5 bases; nucleotides outside the gene matches: 5. The CDR3 length is 15 residues. Germline V CDR1 and CDR2: MNHEY, SMNVEV (reference sequence).

Comment on this clone: Other DNA sequences within the sample encode an identical CDR3. The chain joins TRBV20-1 to TRBJ2-5; no clear D gene. V was trimmed by 5 bases and J by 2 bases, leaving 3 bases between them. CDR1 is DFQATT and CDR2 is SNEGSKA in the germline V gene (reference sequence). This CDR3 comprises 10 residues. CDR3 DNA sequence: TGCAGTGCTTTTCAAGAGACCCAGTACTTC. This translates into CSAFQETQYF.

The V call is TRBV7-2, the J call TRBJ1-5; 7 bases map to TRBD1. The CDR3 has 15 residues. Germline V lookup: CDR1 SGHTA, CDR2 FQGNSA. With V trimmed by 5 bases and J by 2 bases, 6 bases remained unmatched. CDR3 in DNA: TGTGCCAGCAGCAAATGGACAGGCGGCAATCAGCCCCAGCATTTT. Amino acid sequence: CASSKWTGGNQPQHF.

This clone was detected once. V gene TRBV7-6 combines with J gene TRBJ1-4; 9 bases map to TRBD1. The V gene end was trimmed by 3 bases and the J gene end by 11 bases; junction bases not matched to a gene: 13. The germline V gene has CDR1 SGHVS and CDR2 FNYEAQ. The CDR3 totals 16 residues. The chain's CDR3 is CASSFTGGPVVRKLFF. The CDR3 bases are TGTGCCAGCAGCTTTACAGGGGGCCCAGTTGTGCGTAAACTGTTTTTT.

In this sample, this clone turned up a few times. The gene calls are TRBV19 and TRBJ1-5, with D uncertain. Germline V CDR1 and CDR2: LNHDA, SQIVND (reference sequence). The CDR3 is 12 amino acids. Trimming cost V 6 bases and J 6 bases, with 9 bases left between them. The CDR3 coding sequence is TGTGCCAGTAGCAACAGAGGTCAGCCCCAGCATTTT. Its protein product is CASSNRGQPQHF.

A single count supports this clone. This chain connects TRBV11-3 to TRBJ2-3, with D tentatively TRBD2 (5 bases). Germline loops: CDR1 SGHNT, CDR2 YENEEA. V lost 0 bases and J 4 bases, leaving 11 bases between the germline ends. The CDR3 covers 15 residues. Here the CDR3 DNA reads TGTGCCAGCAGCTTAGACTCGGGGTCTCCAGATACGCAGTATTTT. Translated, it gives CASSLDSGSPDTQYF.

This chain joins TRBV5-1 and TRBJ1-1; weak D call: TRBD1 (6 bases). Trimming took off 4 bases at V and 3 bases at J, with 10 bases between the two ends. The V gene's germline CDR1 is SGHRS and CDR2 YFSETQ. The CDR3 sequence is 13 residues long. CDR3 nucleotides: TGCGCCAGCAGCCGAGCAGGGGACACTGAAGCTTTCTTT. This encodes CASSRAGDTEAFF.

The gene calls are TRBV25-1 and TRBJ1-2; D is undetermined. The CDR3 contains 12 residues. The V gene lost 2 bases and the J gene lost 4 bases, with 5 bases spanning the gap. Germline CDR1 MGHDK, CDR2 SYGVNS. The CDR3 loop is CASSERSYGYTF. The CDR3 DNA reads as TGTGCCAGCAGTGAAAGGAGCTATGGCTACACCTTC.

This rearrangement joins TRBV5-6 to TRBJ1-4, with D maybe TRBD1 (5 bases). This CDR3 has 15 residues. The germline V gene encodes CDR1 SGHDT and CDR2 YYEEEE. Trimming removed 1 base at V and 6 bases at J, with 13 bases between. CDR3 in DNA: TGTGCCAGCAGCTTGTCTCCAGGGAAGGATGAAAAACTGTTTTTT. Residues: CASSLSPGKDEKLFF.

CDR3 sequence reads: CAIRGDRDNEQFF. In DNA, the CDR3 is TGTGCCATCAGGGGGGACAGGGATAATGAGCAGTTCTTC. The chain joins TRBV10-3 to TRBJ2-1; TRBD1 matches 9 bases. The CDR3 totals 13 residues. V was pared by 6 bases and J by 7 bases, with 4 bases of the junction left unmatched. Germline V gene lookup returns CDR1 ENHRY and CDR2 SYGVKD.